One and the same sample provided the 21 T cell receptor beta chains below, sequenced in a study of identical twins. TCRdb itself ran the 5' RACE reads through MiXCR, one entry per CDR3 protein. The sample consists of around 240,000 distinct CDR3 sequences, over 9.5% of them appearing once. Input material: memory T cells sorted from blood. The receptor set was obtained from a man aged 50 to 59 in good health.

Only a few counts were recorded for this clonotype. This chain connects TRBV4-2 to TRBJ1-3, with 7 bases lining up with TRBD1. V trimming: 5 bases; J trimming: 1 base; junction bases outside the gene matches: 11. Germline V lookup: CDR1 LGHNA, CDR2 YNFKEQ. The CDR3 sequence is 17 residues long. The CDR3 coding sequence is TGTGCCAGCAGCACCCAATCGACAGGGTCATCTGGAAACACCATATATTTT. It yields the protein CASSTQSTGSSGNTIYF.

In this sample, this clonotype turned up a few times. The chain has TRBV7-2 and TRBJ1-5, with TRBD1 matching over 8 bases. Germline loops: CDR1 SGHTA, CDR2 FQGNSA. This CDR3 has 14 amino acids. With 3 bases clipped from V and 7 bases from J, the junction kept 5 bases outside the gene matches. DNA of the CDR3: TGTGCCAGCAGCTTGGACAGGGTGGGGCAGCCCCAGCATTTT. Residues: CASSLDRVGQPQHF.

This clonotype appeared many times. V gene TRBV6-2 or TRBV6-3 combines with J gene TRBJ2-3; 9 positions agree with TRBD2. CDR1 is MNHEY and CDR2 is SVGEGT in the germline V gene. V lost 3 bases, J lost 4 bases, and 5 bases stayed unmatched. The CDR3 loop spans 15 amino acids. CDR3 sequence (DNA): TGTGCCAGCAGTTATGCTAGCGGGGAGGCAGATACGCAGTATTTT. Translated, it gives CASSYASGEADTQYF.

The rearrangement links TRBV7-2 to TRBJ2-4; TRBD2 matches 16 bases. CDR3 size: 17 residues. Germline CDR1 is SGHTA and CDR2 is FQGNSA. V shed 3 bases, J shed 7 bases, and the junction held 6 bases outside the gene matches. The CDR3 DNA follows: TGTGCCAGCAGCTTCCAGGGACTAGCGGGGGGGCTGAACATTCAGTACTTC. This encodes CASSFQGLAGGLNIQYF.

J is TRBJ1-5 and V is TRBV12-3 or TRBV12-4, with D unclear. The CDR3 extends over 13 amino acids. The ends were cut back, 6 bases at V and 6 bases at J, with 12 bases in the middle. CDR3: CASSQVAGQPQHF. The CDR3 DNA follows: TGTGCCAGCAGCCAGGTCGCCGGTCAGCCCCAGCATTTT.

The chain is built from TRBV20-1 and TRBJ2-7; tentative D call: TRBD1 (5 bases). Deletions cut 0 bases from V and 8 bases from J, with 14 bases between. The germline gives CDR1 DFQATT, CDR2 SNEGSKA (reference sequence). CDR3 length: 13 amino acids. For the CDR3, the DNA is TGCAGTGCTAGAGATAGGGGCAGGGTGAAGCAGTACTTC. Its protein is CSARDRGRVKQYF.

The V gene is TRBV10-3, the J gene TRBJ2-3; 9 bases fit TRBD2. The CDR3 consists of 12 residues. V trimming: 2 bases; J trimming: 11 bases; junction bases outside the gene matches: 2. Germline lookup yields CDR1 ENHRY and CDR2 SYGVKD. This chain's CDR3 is CAISEGAGGQYF. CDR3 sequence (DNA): TGTGCCATCAGTGAGGGAGCGGGGGGGCAGTATTTT.

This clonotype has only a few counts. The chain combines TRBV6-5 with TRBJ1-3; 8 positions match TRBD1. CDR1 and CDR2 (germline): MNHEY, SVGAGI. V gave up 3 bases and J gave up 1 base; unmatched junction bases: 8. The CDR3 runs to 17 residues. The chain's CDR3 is CASSYAGTGFSGNTIYF. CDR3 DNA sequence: TGTGCCAGCAGTTATGCCGGGACAGGCTTTTCTGGAAACACCATATATTTT.

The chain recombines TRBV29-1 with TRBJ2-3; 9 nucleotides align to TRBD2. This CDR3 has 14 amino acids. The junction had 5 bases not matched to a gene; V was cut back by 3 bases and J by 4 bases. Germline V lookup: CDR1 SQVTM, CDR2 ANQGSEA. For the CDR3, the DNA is TGCAGCGTTGATTCCAGCGGGAGGTCAGATACGCAGTATTTT. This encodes CSVDSSGRSDTQYF.

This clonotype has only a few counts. In DNA, the CDR3 is TGTGCTAGTGGACCGGACAGGGTATTCCAAGAGACCCAGTACTTC. It is translated as CASGPDRVFQETQYF. J is TRBJ2-5 and V is TRBV12-5; the match to TRBD1 covers 8 bases. The CDR3 spans 15 residues. Germline V CDR1 and CDR2: LGHNT, FRNRAP. Trimming at V came to 6 bases and at J to 1 base, leaving 7 bases not matched to a gene.

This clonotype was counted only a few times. The CDR3, as DNA: TGTGCCAGCAGCCTCCTTCCTTTTCTGACAGGGAAGAATAGGGCCAACGTCCTGACTTTC. It yields the protein CASSLLPFLTGKNRANVLTF. V and J are TRBV11-2 and TRBJ2-6, with 7 bases lining up with TRBD1. Trimming took 5 bases from V and 5 from J; bases not matched to a gene: 21. The germline CDR1 and CDR2 sequences are SGHAT and FQNNGV. CDR3 length: 20 residues.

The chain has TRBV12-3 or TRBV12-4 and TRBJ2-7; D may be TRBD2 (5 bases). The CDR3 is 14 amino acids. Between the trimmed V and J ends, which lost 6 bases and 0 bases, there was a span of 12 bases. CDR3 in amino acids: CASSSGLSSYEQYF. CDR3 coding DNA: TGTGCCAGCAGCTCTGGACTGAGCTCCTACGAGCAGTACTTC.

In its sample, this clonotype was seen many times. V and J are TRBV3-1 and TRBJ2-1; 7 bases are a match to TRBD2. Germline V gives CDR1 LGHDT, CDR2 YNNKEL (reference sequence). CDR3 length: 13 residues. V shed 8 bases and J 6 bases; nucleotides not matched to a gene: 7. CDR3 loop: CASRPAGVNEQFF. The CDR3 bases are TGTGCCAGCCGACCCGCGGGGGTCAATGAGCAGTTCTTC.

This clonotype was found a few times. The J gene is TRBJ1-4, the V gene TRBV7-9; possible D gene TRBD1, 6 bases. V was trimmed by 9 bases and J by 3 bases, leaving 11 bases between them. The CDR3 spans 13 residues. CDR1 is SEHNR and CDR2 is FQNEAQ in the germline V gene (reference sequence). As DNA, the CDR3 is TGTGCCAGTGGGGGCTCGGCTAATGAAAAACTGTTTTTT. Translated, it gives CASGGSANEKLFF.

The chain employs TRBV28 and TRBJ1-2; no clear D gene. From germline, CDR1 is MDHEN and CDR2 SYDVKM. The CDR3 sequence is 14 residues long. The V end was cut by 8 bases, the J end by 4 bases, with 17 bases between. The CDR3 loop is CASCPYLGTYGYTF. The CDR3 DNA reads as TGTGCCAGCTGCCCCTATTTAGGTACCTATGGCTACACCTTC.

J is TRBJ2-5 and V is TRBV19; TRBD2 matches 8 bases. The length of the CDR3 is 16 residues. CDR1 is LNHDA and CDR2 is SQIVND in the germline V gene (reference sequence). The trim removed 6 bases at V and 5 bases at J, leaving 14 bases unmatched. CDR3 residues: CASSPLAGRGLETQYF. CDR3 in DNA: TGTGCCAGTAGCCCCCTAGCGGGCCGTGGGTTGGAGACCCAGTACTTC.

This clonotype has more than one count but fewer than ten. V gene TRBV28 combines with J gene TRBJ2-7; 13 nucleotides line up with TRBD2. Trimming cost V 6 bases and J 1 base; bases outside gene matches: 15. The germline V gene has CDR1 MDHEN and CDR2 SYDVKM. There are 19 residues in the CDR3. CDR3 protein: CASSHDGLAGDPRSYEQYF. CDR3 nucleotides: TGTGCCAGCAGCCACGACGGACTAGCGGGAGATCCCCGGTCCTACGAGCAGTACTTC.

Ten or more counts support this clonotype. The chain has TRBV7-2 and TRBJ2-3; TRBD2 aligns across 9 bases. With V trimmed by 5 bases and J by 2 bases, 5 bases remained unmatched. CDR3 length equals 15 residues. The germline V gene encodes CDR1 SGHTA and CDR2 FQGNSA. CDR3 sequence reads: CASSRLAGYTDTQYF. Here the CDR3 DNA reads TGTGCCAGCAGCCGGCTAGCGGGGTACACAGATACGCAGTATTTT.

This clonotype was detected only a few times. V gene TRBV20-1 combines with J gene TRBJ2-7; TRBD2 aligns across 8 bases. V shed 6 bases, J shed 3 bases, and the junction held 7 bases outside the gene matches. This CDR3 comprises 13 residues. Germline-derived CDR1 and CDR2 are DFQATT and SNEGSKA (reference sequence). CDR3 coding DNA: TGCAGTGCGGGCGGGGGGCCAGTCTACGAGCAGTACTTC. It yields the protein CSAGGGPVYEQYF.

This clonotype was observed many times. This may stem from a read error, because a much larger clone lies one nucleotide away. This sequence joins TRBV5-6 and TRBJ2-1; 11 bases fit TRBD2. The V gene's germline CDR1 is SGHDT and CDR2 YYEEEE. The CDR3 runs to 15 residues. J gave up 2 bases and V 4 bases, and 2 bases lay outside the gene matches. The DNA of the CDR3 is TGTGCCAGCAGCGTAGCGGGGGGGCCCTACAATGAGCAGTTCTTC. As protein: CASSVAGGPYNEQFF.

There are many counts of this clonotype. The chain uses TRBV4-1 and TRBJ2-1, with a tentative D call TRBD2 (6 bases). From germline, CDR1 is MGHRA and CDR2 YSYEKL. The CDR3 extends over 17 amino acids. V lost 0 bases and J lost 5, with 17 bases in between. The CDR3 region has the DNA TGCGCCAGCAGCCAAGAGAGGGAGGCCACGGTGGACAATGAGCAGTTCTTC. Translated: CASSQEREATVDNEQFF.